This T cell receptor (beta chain) emerged from a study of blood T cell repertoires in COVID-19. At the level of the study: COVID-19 samples collected from the United States, Italy and Spain covered acute and convalescent phases. The analysed material was cDNA or gDNA that came from T cells, B-cell-depleted T cells, or PBMCs.

V lost 4 bases and J lost 4, with 14 bases in between. This CDR3 is 14 amino acids long. Germline-derived CDR1 and CDR2 are SGHRS and YFSETQ. How the authors handled the data: Estimated nucleated cell counts came from reference gene primer amplification. The protocol was immunoSEQ multiplex PCR, while the TCRdb copy is restricted to in-frame clones and leaves out a portion. That table is the source of V, J and clone size, and D and trimming were worked out from the DNA. The sample lists just under 60,000 clones, approximately 86% occurring once. Sequenced input: peripheral blood. The gene calls are TRBV5-1 and TRBJ2-5; possible D gene TRBD1, 6 bases. This TCR came from a man aged 55 to 69 with acute or convalescent COVID-19. The CDR3 sequence is CASSRSGVGETQYF. The CDR3 bases are TGCGCCAGCAGCCGCTCAGGGGTTGGAGAGACCCAGTACTTC.